This T cell receptor (beta chain) is from a study of identical twins. Findings and limits, study-wide: A lower insertion count was a feature of abundant cord blood beta clonotypes, with no such feature in memory repertoires. Surplus twin overlap in beta out-of-frame sequences was less pronounced. Those out-of-frame alpha sequences shared by twins showed an excess of low generation probability.

Each CDR3 protein gets one entry after TCRdb re-called the 5' RACE reads with MiXCR. The data contain around 480,000 distinct CDR3 sequences, around an eighth of them singletons. The CDR3 extends over 13 amino acids. Germline V gives CDR1 MDHEN, CDR2 SYDVKM. V dropped 2 bases and J dropped 1 base, with 6 bases sitting between them. This clonotype was detected a few times. Its matching antigen is unknown. This same sample was also taken into another study, of yellow fever vaccine responses in identical twins.

This TCR was recovered from a woman aged 18-29 years in good health. Material for sequencing was CD4+ T cells sorted from blood. The gene calls are TRBV28 and TRBJ2-7; D unclear. The DNA of the CDR3 is TGTGCCAGCAGTTTAATTCAGTCCTACGAGCAGTACTTC. The encoded protein is CASSLIQSYEQYF. Looking up the rest from reference TRBV28 and TRBJ2-7 gives the full variable domain: DVKVTQSSRYLVKRTGEKVFLECVQDMDHENMFWYRQDPGLGLRLIYFSYDVKMKEKGDIPEGYSVSREKKERFSLILESASTNQTSMYLCASSLIQSYEQYFGPGTRLTVT.